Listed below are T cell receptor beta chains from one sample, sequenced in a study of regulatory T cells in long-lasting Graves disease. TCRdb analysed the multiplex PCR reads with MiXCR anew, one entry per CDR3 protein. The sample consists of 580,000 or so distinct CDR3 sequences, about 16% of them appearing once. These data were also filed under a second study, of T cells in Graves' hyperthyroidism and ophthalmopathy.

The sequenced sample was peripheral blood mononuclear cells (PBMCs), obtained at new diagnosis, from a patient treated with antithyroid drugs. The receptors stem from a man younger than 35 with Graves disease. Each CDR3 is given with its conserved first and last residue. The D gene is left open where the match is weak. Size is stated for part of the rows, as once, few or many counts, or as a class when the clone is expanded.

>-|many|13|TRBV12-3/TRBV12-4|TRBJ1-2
TGTGCCAGCAGTTTAAAGGTGGCGGGTGGCTACACCTTC
CASSLKVAGGYTF
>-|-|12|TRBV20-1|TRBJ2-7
TGCAGTGCTAACGGCGGGTCTCCCGAGCAGTACTTC
CSANGGSPEQYF
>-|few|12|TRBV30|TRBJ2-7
TGTGCCTGGAGTGGGGTGGGGGACGAGCAGTACTTC
CAWSGVGDEQYF
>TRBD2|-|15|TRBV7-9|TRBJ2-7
TGTGCCGGCGGACTAGCGGGAGGACTAACCTACGAGCAGTACTTC
CAGGLAGGLTYEQYF
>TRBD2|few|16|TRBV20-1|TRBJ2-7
TGCAGTACCCGGGTTGAGCTAGCGGGATATAGCTACGAGCAGTACTTC
CSTRVELAGYSYEQYF
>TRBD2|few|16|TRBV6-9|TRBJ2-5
TGTGCCAGCAGTTATTTGAGACTAGCGGGAATAGAGACCCAGTACTTC
CASSYLRLAGIETQYF
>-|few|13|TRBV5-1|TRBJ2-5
TGCGCCAGCAGCATCGAGGGGCAAGAGACCCAGTACTTC
CASSIEGQETQYF
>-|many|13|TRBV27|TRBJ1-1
TGTGCCAGCAGTTTGTCGGCACCTCCTGAAGCTTTCTTT
CASSLSAPPEAFF
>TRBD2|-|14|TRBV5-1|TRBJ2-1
TGCGCCAGCAGCACAGGGACTAGCGTCAATGAGCAGTTCTTC
CASSTGTSVNEQFF
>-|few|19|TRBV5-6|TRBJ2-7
TGTGCCAGCAGCTTGTTGCCCCGGGACAAAGGGGACCTCCCCTACGAGCAGTACTTC
CASSLLPRDKGDLPYEQYF
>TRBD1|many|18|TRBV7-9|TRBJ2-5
TGTGCCAGCAGCCTGGACAGGGGATTAAGAGTCCTAAAAGAGACCCAGTACTTC
CASSLDRGLRVLKETQYF
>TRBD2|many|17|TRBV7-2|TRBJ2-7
TGTGCCAGCAGCCCCGGTACGGGGAGGGCCAGCTCCTACGAGCAGTACTTC
CASSPGTGRASSYEQYF
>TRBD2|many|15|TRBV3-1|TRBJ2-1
TGTGCCAGCAGCCAAGGTTCTAGCGGGGCCAATGAGCAGTTCTTC
CASSQGSSGANEQFF
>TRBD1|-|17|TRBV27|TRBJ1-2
TGTGCCAGCAGTTACTTCTTGGACAGGCGGGGGGACTATGGCTACACCTTC
CASSYFLDRRGDYGYTF
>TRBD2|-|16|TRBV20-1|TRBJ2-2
TGCAGTGCTAGGGCGGGACTAGCGGGAGAGGCCGGGGAGCTGTTTTTT
CSARAGLAGEAGELFF
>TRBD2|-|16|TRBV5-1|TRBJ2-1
TGCGCCAGCAGCTCGCCGACTAGCGGGAGGGCCAGTGAGCAGTTCTTC
CASSSPTSGRASEQFF
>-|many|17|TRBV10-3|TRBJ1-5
TGTGCCATCCCTAAAGTAGACAGCCAGTATAGCAATCAGCCCCAGCATTTT
CAIPKVDSQYSNQPQHF
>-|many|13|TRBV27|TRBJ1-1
TGTGCCAGCAGTTCCCTGGACAGAACTGAAGCTTTCTTT
CASSSLDRTEAFF
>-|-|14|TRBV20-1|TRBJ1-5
TGCAGTGCCCGCCGGGGCCAACCCAATCAGCCCCAGCATTTT
CSARRGQPNQPQHF
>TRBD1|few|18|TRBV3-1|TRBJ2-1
TGTGCCAGCAGCCATTCTTTCGTCTGGCAGGGGGCTTCGTATGAGCAGTTCTTC
CASSHSFVWQGASYEQFF
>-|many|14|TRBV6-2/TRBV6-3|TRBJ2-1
TGTGCCAGCAGGACACAGAGCTCCTACAATGAGCAGTTCTTC
CASRTQSSYNEQFF
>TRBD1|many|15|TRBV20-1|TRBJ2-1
TGCAGTGCTTTCACTTCGGGACAGGTTCGGGATGAGCAGTTCTTC
CSAFTSGQVRDEQFF
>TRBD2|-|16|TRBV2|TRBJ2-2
TGTGCCAGCAAGATGGGACTAGCGGGAGGCACCGGGGAGCTGTTTTTT
CASKMGLAGGTGELFF
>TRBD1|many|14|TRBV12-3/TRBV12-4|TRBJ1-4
TGTGCCAGCAGGGACAGGGGGTCTAATGAAAAACTGTTTTTT
CASRDRGSNEKLFF
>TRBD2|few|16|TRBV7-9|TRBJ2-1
TGTGCCAGCAGCTTAGTGGGGGGGGGATGGGAGCGGGAGCAGTTCTTC
CASSLVGGGWEREQFF
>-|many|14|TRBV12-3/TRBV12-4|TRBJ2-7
TGTGCCAGCAGTTTAGAGCGGAGCCTCTACGAGCAGTACTTC
CASSLERSLYEQYF
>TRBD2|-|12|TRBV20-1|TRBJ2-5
TGCAGTGCTAGAGGCGGGAGGGAGACCCAGTACTTC
CSARGGRETQYF
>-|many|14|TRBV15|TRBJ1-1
TGTGCCACCAGCCGGGACAAGATGAACACTGAAGCTTTCTTT
CATSRDKMNTEAFF
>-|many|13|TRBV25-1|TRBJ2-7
TGTGCCAGCAGCCCTCGCGGGACATTCGAGCAGTACTTC
CASSPRGTFEQYF
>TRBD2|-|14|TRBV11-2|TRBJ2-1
TGTGCCAGCAGCTTAGGTCCAGCGGGGAATGAGCAGTTCTTC
CASSLGPAGNEQFF
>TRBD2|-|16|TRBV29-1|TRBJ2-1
TGCAGCGTTGAGGAACTAGCGGGGAGCTCCTACAATGAGCAGTTCTTC
CSVEELAGSSYNEQFF
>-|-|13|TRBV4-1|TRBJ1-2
TGCGCCAGCACCGCTTTCGGCAGCTATGGCTACACCTTC
CASTAFGSYGYTF
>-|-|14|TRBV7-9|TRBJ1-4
TGTGCCAGCAGCTTAGTAGGGACTGGTGAAAAACTGTTTTTT
CASSLVGTGEKLFF
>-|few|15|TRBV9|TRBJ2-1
TGTGCCAGCAGCGCAGAGGGGAGCTCCTACAATGAGCAGTTCTTC
CASSAEGSSYNEQFF
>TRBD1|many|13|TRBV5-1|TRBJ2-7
TGCGCCAGCAGCTCGACAGGGGTCCGCGAGCAGTACTTC
CASSSTGVREQYF
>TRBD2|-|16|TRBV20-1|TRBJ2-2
TGCAGTGCTAGCGGGACTAGCGGGAGAAGAACCGGGGAGCTGTTTTTT
CSASGTSGRRTGELFF
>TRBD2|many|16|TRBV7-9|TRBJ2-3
TGTGCCAGCAGCCCGCCGGGGGGAGGGCACACAGATACGCAGTATTTT
CASSPPGGGHTDTQYF
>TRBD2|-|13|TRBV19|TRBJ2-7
TGTGCCAGTACGGCGGGAGGGACCTACGAGCAGTACTTC
CASTAGGTYEQYF
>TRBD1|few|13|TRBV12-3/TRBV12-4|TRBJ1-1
TGTGCCAGCACCCATACGGACAGGGTCGAAGCTTTCTTT
CASTHTDRVEAFF
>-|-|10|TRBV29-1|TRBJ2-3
TGCAGCGTAAGCACAGATACGCAGTATTTT
CSVSTDTQYF
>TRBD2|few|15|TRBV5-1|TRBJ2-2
TGCGCCAGCAGGGCACTAGCGGAAAACACCGGGGAGCTGTTTTTT
CASRALAENTGELFF
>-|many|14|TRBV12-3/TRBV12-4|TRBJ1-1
TGTGCCAGCAGTTTAGCCGGAAGGGCGACTGAAGCTTTCTTT
CASSLAGRATEAFF
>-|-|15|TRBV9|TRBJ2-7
TGTGCCAGCAGCGTAGCTGGCGATGGAACCTACGAGCAGTACTTC
CASSVAGDGTYEQYF
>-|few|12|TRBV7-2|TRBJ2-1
TGTGCCAGCACCTATTCCGCCAATGAGCAGTTCTTC
CASTYSANEQFF
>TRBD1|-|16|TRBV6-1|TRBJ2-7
TGTGCCAGCAGAAACGACAGGGGGGATTTGGGATACGAGCAGTACTTC
CASRNDRGDLGYEQYF
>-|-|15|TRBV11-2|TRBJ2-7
TGTGCCAGCAGGTCACTCCGGGACGGCTCCTACGAGCAGTACTTC
CASRSLRDGSYEQYF
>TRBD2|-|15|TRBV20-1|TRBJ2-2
TGCAGTGCTGGGACGGCTAGCGGGCGCACCGGGGAGCTGTTTTTT
CSAGTASGRTGELFF
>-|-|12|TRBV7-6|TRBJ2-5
TGTGCCAGCAGCCCCCATTTGGAGACCCAGTACTTC
CASSPHLETQYF
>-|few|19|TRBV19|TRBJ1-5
TGTGCCAGTAGCGGACCCTCTATTACCCAAACATATAGCAATCAGCCCCAGCATTTT
CASSGPSITQTYSNQPQHF
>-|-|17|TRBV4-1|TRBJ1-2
TGCGCCAGCAGATCCCTGGGGGGTGTTCGTCCCCCCCATGGCTACACCTTC
CASRSLGGVRPPHGYTF
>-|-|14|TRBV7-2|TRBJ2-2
TGTGCCAGCAGCAAACAGGGACGATCCGGGGAGCTGTTTTTT
CASSKQGRSGELFF
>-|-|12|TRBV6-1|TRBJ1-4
TGTGCCAGCAGTCCCGGGGATGAAAAACTGTTTTTT
CASSPGDEKLFF
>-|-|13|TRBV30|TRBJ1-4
TGTGCCTGGATGGCCCTAGGGGACGAAAAACTGTTTTTT
CAWMALGDEKLFF
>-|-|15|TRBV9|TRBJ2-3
TGTGCCAGCAGCGTAGAAGGGCATTCCACAGATACGCAGTATTTT
CASSVEGHSTDTQYF
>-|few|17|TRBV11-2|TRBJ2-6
TGTGCCAGCAGCTTGCCCATAGGGAGATCTGGGGCCAACGTCCTGACTTTC
CASSLPIGRSGANVLTF
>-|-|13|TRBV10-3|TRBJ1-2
TGTGCCATCAGTGTCGGGGGGCCGAACGGCTACACCTTC
CAISVGGPNGYTF
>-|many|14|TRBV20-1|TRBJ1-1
TGCAGTGCTAGTCGGGACTTAGGAAACACTGAAGCTTTCTTT
CSASRDLGNTEAFF
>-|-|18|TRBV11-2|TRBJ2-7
TGTGCCAGCAGCACCAACTCGCCCACAGGTGCCTACTCCTACGAGCAGTACTTC
CASSTNSPTGAYSYEQYF
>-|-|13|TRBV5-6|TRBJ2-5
TGTGCCAGCATCTTGGGGGCGGAGGAGACCCAGTACTTC
CASILGAEETQYF